One sample yielded the 31 T cell receptor beta chains listed below, sequenced in a study of cytomegalovirus exposure and HLA in healthy donors. The method was immunoSEQ multiplex PCR; TCRdb's version includes in-frame clones alone and lacks a portion of them. The sample yields 100,000 to 150,000 clones, about nine tenths seen once. The sample comprised PBMCs. All receptors come from a young man in good health and CMV-seronegative.

V gene TRBV7-7 combines with J gene TRBJ2-7, with TRBD1 identical over 8 bases. Unmatched junction bases numbered 3, after V lost 3 bases and J lost 2 bases. Germline-derived CDR1 and CDR2 are SSHAT and FNYEAQ (reference sequence). The CDR3 contains 14 residues. This CDR3 is CASSFGTGAYEQYF. The CDR3 DNA sequence: TGTGCCAGCAGCTTTGGGACAGGAGCCTACGAGCAGTACTTC.

This sequence joins TRBV10-1 and TRBJ2-7, with D uncertain. V was pared by 9 bases and J by 5 bases, with 11 bases between. Per germline, CDR1 WNHNN and CDR2 SYGVQD (reference sequence). This CDR3 has 11 amino acids. CDR3 nucleotides: TGCGCCAGAACTTGTATCCACGAGCAGTACTTC. This codes for CARTCIHEQYF.

V and J are TRBV7-9 and TRBJ2-7, with 9 bases that match TRBD2. This CDR3 has 14 amino acids. The germline V gene encodes CDR1 SEHNR and CDR2 FQNEAQ (reference sequence). The V gene end was trimmed by 5 bases and the J gene end by 0 bases; junction bases not matched to a gene: 2. The CDR3 here is CASSRLAASYEQYF. The CDR3 DNA is TGTGCCAGCAGCCGACTAGCGGCCTCCTACGAGCAGTACTTC.

This chain links TRBV7-6 with TRBJ2-5; 7 nucleotides align to TRBD1. The V gene end was trimmed by 0 bases and the J gene end by 7 bases; junction bases not matched to a gene: 14. This CDR3 has 17 residues. Germline-derived CDR1 and CDR2 are SGHVS and FNYEAQ. CDR3 protein: CASSLANPSTGWGTQYF. The CDR3 coding sequence is TGTGCCAGCAGCTTAGCCAATCCTTCGACAGGGTGGGGGACCCAGTACTTC. Using reference TRBV7-6 and TRBJ2-5 for the parts outside the CDR3, the full variable domain is GAGVSQSPRYKVTKRGQDVALRCDPISGHVSLYWYRQALGQGPEFLTYFNYEAQQDKSGLPNDRFSAERPEGSISTLTIQRTEQRDSAMYRCASSLANPSTGWGTQYFGPGTRLLVL.

The chain couples TRBV2 to TRBJ1-1; 9 nucleotides match TRBD1. The junction had 4 bases not matched to a gene; V was cut back by 7 bases and J by 1 base. The CDR3 runs to 14 residues. Germline V lookup: CDR1 SNHLY, CDR2 FYNNEI. CDR3 region: CASTADRGNTEAFF. The CDR3 DNA sequence: TGTGCCAGCACCGCGGACAGGGGGAACACTGAAGCTTTCTTT.

This clone was seen more than once but under ten times. The V and J genes are TRBV5-1 and TRBJ2-7, with TRBD1 identical over 10 bases. The V gene end was trimmed by 1 base and the J gene end by 4 bases; junction bases not matched to a gene: 5. The CDR3 is made up of 15 amino acids. CDR1 and CDR2 (germline): SGHRS, YFSETQ. CDR3 loop: CASSLTGTGVYEQYF. As DNA, the CDR3 is TGCGCCAGCAGCTTGACCGGGACAGGGGTTTACGAGCAGTACTTC.

The V gene is TRBV5-1, the J gene TRBJ2-1, with 10 bases aligning to TRBD2. CDR3 size: 16 residues. Germline CDR1 is SGHRS and CDR2 is YFSETQ. V shed 1 base, J shed 7 bases, and the junction held 8 bases outside the gene matches. The CDR3: CASSLISASGSNEQFF. The CDR3 nucleotides read TGCGCCAGCAGCTTGATATCGGCTAGCGGGAGTAATGAGCAGTTCTTC.

The chain joins TRBV18 to TRBJ2-7; 11 nucleotides agree with TRBD2. CDR3 size: 14 residues. Trimming removed 2 bases from V and 7 bases from J; junction bases left unmatched: 4. The germline gives CDR1 KGHSH, CDR2 LQKENI. The CDR3 DNA sequence: TGTGCCAGCTCACCAACTAGCGGGGGAAAGGAGCAGTACTTC. It translates to CASSPTSGGKEQYF.

The chain uses TRBV4-1 and TRBJ2-3, with 9 bases aligning to TRBD2. V shed 4 bases and J 3 bases; nucleotides not matched to a gene: 5. Germline loops: CDR1 MGHRA, CDR2 YSYEKL. The CDR3 loop spans 15 amino acids. CDR3 sequence: CASSPWTSETDTQYF. The CDR3 coding sequence is TGCGCCAGCAGCCCTTGGACTAGCGAGACAGATACGCAGTATTTT.

V is TRBV10-3 and J is TRBJ1-2; 10 bases are shared with TRBD1. There are 15 residues in the CDR3. Germline V gives CDR1 ENHRY, CDR2 SYGVKD. J was trimmed by 8 bases and V by 6 bases; bases with no gene match: 12. The CDR3 DNA follows: TGTGCCATCAGAATAAGTACCGGGACAGGGGCAGGCTACACCTTC. Its translation is CAIRISTGTGAGYTF.

This chain connects TRBV4-1 to TRBJ2-3; 12 bases agree with TRBD2. V dropped 8 bases and J dropped 0; count of bases not matched to a gene: 15. The germline CDR1 and CDR2 sequences are MGHRA and YSYEKL. The CDR3 totals 19 residues. CDR3 nucleotide sequence: TGCGCCAGCGGAAAAATGGCCGGGACTAGCGGGTCTAGCACAGATACGCAGTATTTT. Its protein is CASGKMAGTSGSSTDTQYF.

CDR3 DNA sequence: TGTGCCAGCAGCGCCTTCGGGACTAGCGGGAGCGTGGAGCAGTTCTTC. This sequence encodes CASSAFGTSGSVEQFF. The J gene is TRBJ2-1, the V gene TRBV9; TRBD2 aligns across 14 bases. Looked up from germline, CDR1 is SGDLS and CDR2 is YYNGEE. J gave up 10 bases and V 3 bases, and 9 bases lay outside the gene matches. The CDR3 extends over 16 amino acids.

The V call is TRBV5-4, the J call TRBJ1-5; 12 bases are shared with TRBD1. The CDR3 sequence is 19 residues long. Germline assignment: CDR1 SGHNT and CDR2 YYREEE (reference sequence). V trimming: 4 bases; J trimming: 4 bases; junction bases outside the gene matches: 15. CDR3 DNA sequence: TGTGCCAGCAGCCGACGGGACAGGGGGCGCGAGTTACCGAATCAGCCCCAGCATTTT. Translated: CASSRRDRGRELPNQPQHF.

V gene TRBV29-1 combines with J gene TRBJ2-1, with D possibly matching TRBD1 (6 bases). Germline V gene sequence: CDR1 SQVTM, CDR2 ANQGSEA. The CDR3 has 12 amino acids. V lost 3 bases and J lost 9, with 12 bases in between. Here the CDR3 reads CSVDKQGTEQFF. The CDR3 DNA reads as TGCAGCGTTGATAAACAGGGCACTGAGCAGTTCTTC.

The chain is built from TRBV5-1 and TRBJ1-6; D is undetermined. Trimming cost V 0 bases and J 16 bases, with 20 bases left between them. CDR1 and CDR2 from the germline V gene are SGHRS and YFSETQ. The CDR3 has 15 residues. The CDR3 DNA is TGCGCCAGCAGCTTGGACCCCCAGACACCGGTAAGGCTCCACTTT. The encoded protein is CASSLDPQTPVRLHF.

The rearrangement uses TRBV2 and TRBJ2-4; D is possibly TRBD2 (5 bases). V lost 5 bases, J lost 0 bases, and 17 bases lay in between. Germline CDR1 SNHLY, CDR2 FYNNEI. This CDR3 has 17 amino acids. This CDR3 reads CASSPLGLGVAKNIQYF. The CDR3 DNA is TGTGCCAGCAGTCCCCTGGGTCTGGGAGTAGCCAAAAACATTCAGTACTTC.

Only a few counts were recorded for this clone. V usage is TRBV4-1 and J usage is TRBJ2-1, with D tentatively TRBD2 (5 bases). Deletions cut 0 bases from V and 0 bases from J, with 6 bases between. This CDR3 is 15 amino acids long. Germline CDR1 and CDR2: MGHRA and YSYEKL. In DNA, the CDR3 is TGCGCCAGCAGCCAAGAGGGGAGCTCCTACAATGAGCAGTTCTTC. Amino acids: CASSQEGSSYNEQFF.

The CDR3 loop is CASSDSGTSGIYNEQFF. Here the CDR3 DNA reads TGTGCCAGCAGCGATTCCGGGACTAGCGGGATCTACAATGAGCAGTTCTTC. This chain uses TRBV7-2 with TRBJ2-1; 13 bases are a match to TRBD2. There are 17 residues in the CDR3. V lost 5 bases, J lost 3 bases, and 7 bases stayed unmatched. The germline gives CDR1 SGHTA, CDR2 FQGNSA. Supplemented by reference TRBV7-2 and TRBJ2-1, the full variable domain reads GAGVSQSPSNKVTEKGKDVELRCDPISGHTALYWYRQSLGQGLEFLIYFQGNSAPDKSGLPSDRFSAERTGGSVSTLTIQRTQQEDSAVYLCASSDSGTSGIYNEQFFGPGTRLTVL.

This chain uses TRBV13 with TRBJ2-5; D is uncertain. The CDR3 is 13 amino acids. Trimming took off 6 bases at V and 1 base at J, with 9 bases between the two ends. From germline, CDR1 is PRHDT and CDR2 FYEKMQ (reference sequence). The CDR3 is CASRYSGQETQYF. The CDR3 DNA follows: TGTGCCAGCAGATATTCAGGCCAAGAGACCCAGTACTTC.

The chain uses TRBV12-5 and TRBJ2-1; perhaps TRBD2 as D (5 bases). Trimming cost V 4 bases and J 9 bases, with 10 bases left between them. CDR1 LGHNT and CDR2 FRNRAP come from the germline V gene. This CDR3 is built from 12 residues. The CDR3 bases are TGTGCTAGTGGTTCGACTACCTTTGAGCAGTTCTTC. Protein sequence: CASGSTTFEQFF.

V is TRBV25-1 and J is TRBJ1-3; TRBD1 agrees at 9 bases. V lost 3 bases and J lost 0; bases outside the gene matches: 0. Per germline, CDR1 MGHDK and CDR2 SYGVNS. The CDR3 is 15 amino acids. The CDR3, as DNA: TGTGCCAGCAGTGAGACAGGGGGCTCTGGAAACACCATATATTTT. Its protein is CASSETGGSGNTIYF.

The chain couples TRBV19 to TRBJ1-5, with 11 bases aligning to TRBD1. The V gene's germline CDR1 is LNHDA and CDR2 SQIVND (reference sequence). CDR3 length: 15 amino acids. V lost 6 bases to trimming and J lost 6 bases; unmatched junction nucleotides: 7. The CDR3 loop reads CASRSGQGAGQPQHF. The CDR3 DNA follows: TGTGCCAGTAGATCTGGACAGGGGGCTGGTCAGCCCCAGCATTTT.

Only a few counts were recorded for this clone. The J gene is TRBJ2-2, the V gene TRBV11-2; D unclear. Trimming shortened V by 1 base and J by 3 bases, and 9 bases separated the two germline ends. This CDR3 is built from 15 residues. The V gene's germline CDR1 is SGHAT and CDR2 FQNNGV. CDR3 protein: CASSLGSVYTGELFF. The CDR3 nucleotides are TGTGCCAGCAGCTTAGGTTCCGTGTACACCGGGGAGCTGTTTTTT.

With regard to this clone: The junction differs from germline at one of its ends, possibly a read error. The chain links TRBV5-6 to TRBJ2-7; D not certain. CDR1 SGHDT and CDR2 YYEEEE come from the germline V gene. This CDR3 has 12 amino acids. CDR3 bases: TGTGCCAGCGGCTTGGGTATCCACGAGCAGTACTTC. Translating gives CASGLGIHEQYF. The full variable domain, rest sourced from reference TRBV5-6 and TRBJ2-7, is DAGVTQSPTHLIKTRGQQVTLRCSPKSGHDTVSWYQQALGQGPQFIFQYYEEEERQRGNFPDRFSGHQFPNYSSELNVNALLLGDSALYLCASGLGIHEQYFGPGTRLTVT.

The chain links TRBV7-8 to TRBJ2-5, with 14 bases identical to TRBD2. Germline values: CDR1 SGHVS, CDR2 FQNEAQ. CDR3 length: 14 amino acids. V gave up 8 bases and J gave up 4 bases; unmatched junction bases: 3. Written as DNA, the CDR3 is TGTGCCAGCCGACTAGCGGGGGGGGGAGAGACCCAGTACTTC. This codes for CASRLAGGGETQYF. Full variable domain (missing parts from reference TRBV7-8 and TRBJ2-5): GAGVSQSPRYKVAKRGQDVALRCDPISGHVSLFWYQQALGQGPEFLTYFQNEAQLDKSGLPSDRFFAERPEGSVSTLKIQRTQQEDSAVYLCASRLAGGGETQYFGPGTRLLVL.

DNA of the CDR3: TGTGCCATCAGTGAGTCAGAACTAGCGGGAGTCATCGAGCAGTACTTC. This translates into CAISESELAGVIEQYF. This chain connects TRBV10-3 to TRBJ2-7; 11 bases line up with TRBD2. The CDR3 sequence is 16 residues long. Trimming at V came to 0 bases and at J to 6 bases, leaving 7 bases not matched to a gene. The V gene's germline CDR1 is ENHRY and CDR2 SYGVKD.

J is TRBJ1-2 and V is TRBV7-2; weak D call: TRBD1 (5 bases). Germline-derived CDR1 and CDR2 are SGHTA and FQGNSA. The CDR3 is made up of 13 amino acids. Trimming left V 1 base short and J 8 bases short, with 11 bases between. CDR3 in DNA: TGTGCCAGCAGCTTAGTAGGGCAGGGCGGCTACACCTTC. Residues: CASSLVGQGGYTF. Full variable domain (rest looked up from reference TRBV7-2 and TRBJ1-2): GAGVSQSPSNKVTEKGKDVELRCDPISGHTALYWYRQSLGQGLEFLIYFQGNSAPDKSGLPSDRFSAERTGGSVSTLTIQRTQQEDSAVYLCASSLVGQGGYTFGSGTRLTVV.

This rearrangement joins TRBV11-2 to TRBJ1-6, with no clear D. The germline CDR1 and CDR2 sequences are SGHAT and FQNNGV. This CDR3 is built from 14 residues. Trimming shortened V by 2 bases and J by 6 bases, and 8 bases separated the two germline ends. CDR3 in DNA: TGTGCCAGCAGCTTATTACAGACTAATTCACCCCTCCACTTT. The encoded protein is CASSLLQTNSPLHF.

The chain couples TRBV7-3 to TRBJ2-2; D perhaps matches TRBD2 (6 bases). The ends were cut back, 6 bases at V and 6 bases at J, with 14 bases in the middle. The CDR3 is made up of 14 amino acids. The germline V gene encodes CDR1 SGHTA and CDR2 FQGTGA. The CDR3 protein is CASRRDPDPGELFF. Written as DNA, the CDR3 is TGTGCCAGCAGGCGGGATCCCGACCCCGGGGAGCTGTTTTTT.

The rearrangement uses TRBV4-1 and TRBJ2-3; 12 bases line up with TRBD2. Trimming took 2 bases from V and 2 from J; bases not matched to a gene: 11. This CDR3 has 19 residues. CDR1 and CDR2 from the germline V gene are MGHRA and YSYEKL. The CDR3 nucleotides are TGCGCCAGCAGCCAACCAAAATTAACTAGCGGGAGGCCCACAGATACGCAGTATTTT. Amino acids: CASSQPKLTSGRPTDTQYF.

This chain links TRBV6-1 with TRBJ2-7; TRBD1 matches 8 bases. The V segment lost 4 bases and the J segment 3 bases; nucleotides outside the gene matches: 5. The CDR3 has 14 amino acids. Germline V gene lookup returns CDR1 MNHNS and CDR2 SASEGT. CDR3 nucleotide sequence: TGTGCCAGCAGTGTGGACAGGGAGAACTACGAGCAGTACTTC. It specifies CASSVDRENYEQYF.